The clone carrying this T cell receptor (beta chain) was counted ten times or more. Its specificity is not known. This sample is drawn from a study of T-cell reconstitution after alpha-beta-depleted transplantation in children. Regarding the study as a whole: Most T-cell counts and diversity one year after the transplant came from T cells that were newly produced. Reportedly, only several hundred clones from non-depleted graft cells drove alpha-beta T-cell counts at about two months. The origin of high day-60 TCRbeta diversity in some patients lay in surviving recipient T cells and thymic progenitors.

Preparation of the TCRbeta library involved a method that used unique molecular identifiers. TCRdb re-derived calls from the PCR reads in MiXCR, one entry per CDR3 protein. The table has 40,000 to 55,000 distinct CDR3 sequences, about 9% seen once. The length of the CDR3 is 15 residues. J was trimmed by 4 bases and V by 5 bases; bases with no gene match: 10. The source material was PBMCs, mostly from graft donor cells, sampled 60 days after TCRalphabeta/CD19-depleted stem cell transplant. The receptor was derived from a male patient under 10 years old who had a stem cell transplant for chronic granulomatous disease, so the T cells may come from the graft donor. The chain uses TRBV12-3 or TRBV12-4 and TRBJ2-7, with 8 bases that match TRBD1. CDR3 sequence reads: CASSPRTGRWYEQYF. DNA for the CDR3: TGTGCCAGCAGTCCCCGGACAGGGAGATGGTACGAGCAGTACTTC.